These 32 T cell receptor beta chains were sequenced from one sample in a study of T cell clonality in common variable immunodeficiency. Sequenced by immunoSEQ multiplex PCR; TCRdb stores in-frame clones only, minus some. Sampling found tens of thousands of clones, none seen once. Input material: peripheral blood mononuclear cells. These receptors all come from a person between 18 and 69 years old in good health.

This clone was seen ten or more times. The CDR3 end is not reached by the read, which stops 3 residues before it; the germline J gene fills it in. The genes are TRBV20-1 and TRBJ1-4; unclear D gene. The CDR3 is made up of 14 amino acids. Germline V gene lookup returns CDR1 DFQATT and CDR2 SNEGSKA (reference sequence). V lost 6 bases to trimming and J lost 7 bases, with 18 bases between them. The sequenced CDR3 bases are TGCAGTGCCATAGGCGAAGGCGGAAGTGAAAAA. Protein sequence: CSAIGEGGSEK. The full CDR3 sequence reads CSAIGEGGSEKLFF.

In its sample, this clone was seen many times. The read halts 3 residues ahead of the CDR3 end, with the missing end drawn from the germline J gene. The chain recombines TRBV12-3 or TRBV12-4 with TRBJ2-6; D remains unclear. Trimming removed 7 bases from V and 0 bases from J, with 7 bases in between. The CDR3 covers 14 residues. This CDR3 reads CASIRSSGANVLTF. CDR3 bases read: TGTGCCAGCATCCGTAGCTCTGGGGCCAACGTC.

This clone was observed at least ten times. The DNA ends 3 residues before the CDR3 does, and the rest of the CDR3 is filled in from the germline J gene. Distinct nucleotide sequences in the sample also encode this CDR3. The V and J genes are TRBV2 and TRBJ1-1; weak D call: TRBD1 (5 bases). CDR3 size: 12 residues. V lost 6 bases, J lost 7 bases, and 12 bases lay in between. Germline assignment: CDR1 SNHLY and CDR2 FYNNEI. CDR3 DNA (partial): TGTGCCAGCAGGCCCAGGGTCGGTGAA. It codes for CASRPRVGE. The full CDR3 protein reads CASRPRVGEAFF.

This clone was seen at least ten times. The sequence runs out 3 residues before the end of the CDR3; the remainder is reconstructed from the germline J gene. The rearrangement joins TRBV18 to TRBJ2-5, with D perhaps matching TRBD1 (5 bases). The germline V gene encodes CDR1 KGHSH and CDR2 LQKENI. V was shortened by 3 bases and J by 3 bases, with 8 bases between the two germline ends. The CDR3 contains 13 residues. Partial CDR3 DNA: TGTGCCAGCTCACCGACAGTAAAAGAGACC. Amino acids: CASSPTVKET. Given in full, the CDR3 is CASSPTVKETQYF. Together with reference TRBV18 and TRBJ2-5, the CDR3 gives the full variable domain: NAGVMQNPRHLVRRRGQEARLRCSPMKGHSHVYWYRQLPEEGLKFMVYLQKENIIDESGMPKERFSAEFPKEGPSILRIQQVVRGDSAAYFCASSPTVKETQYFGPGTRLLVL.

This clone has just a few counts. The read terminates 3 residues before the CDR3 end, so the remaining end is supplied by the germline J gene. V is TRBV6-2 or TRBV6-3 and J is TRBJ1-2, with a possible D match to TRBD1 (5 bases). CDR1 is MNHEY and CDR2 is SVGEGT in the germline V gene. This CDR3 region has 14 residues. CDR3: CASSPGTSSYDYTF. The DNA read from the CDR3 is TGTGCCAGCAGTCCCGGGACTAGCTCCTACGAC.

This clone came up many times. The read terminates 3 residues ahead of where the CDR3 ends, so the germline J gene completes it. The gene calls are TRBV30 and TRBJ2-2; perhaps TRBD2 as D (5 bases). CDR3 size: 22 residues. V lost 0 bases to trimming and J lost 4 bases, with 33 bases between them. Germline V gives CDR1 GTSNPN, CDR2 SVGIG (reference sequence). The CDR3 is CAWSVYTWLADRTGRATGELFF. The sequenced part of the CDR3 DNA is TGTGCCTGGAGTGTTTATACTTGGCTCGCGGACCGGACCGGGCGGGCCACCGGGGAG.

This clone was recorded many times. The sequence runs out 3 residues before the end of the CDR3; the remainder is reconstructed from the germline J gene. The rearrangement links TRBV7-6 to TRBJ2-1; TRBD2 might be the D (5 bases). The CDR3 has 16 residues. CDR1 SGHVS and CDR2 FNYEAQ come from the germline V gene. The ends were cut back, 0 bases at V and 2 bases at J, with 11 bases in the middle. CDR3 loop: CASSLAAGPTYNEQFF. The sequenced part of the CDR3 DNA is TGTGCCAGCAGCTTAGCGGCGGGCCCCACCTACAATGAG.

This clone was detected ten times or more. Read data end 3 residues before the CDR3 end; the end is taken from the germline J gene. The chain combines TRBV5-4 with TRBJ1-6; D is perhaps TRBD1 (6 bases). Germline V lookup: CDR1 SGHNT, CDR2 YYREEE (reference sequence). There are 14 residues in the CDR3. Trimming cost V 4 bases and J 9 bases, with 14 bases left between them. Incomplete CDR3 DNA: TGTGCCAGCAGCGTAGCGGGACAATTTTCACCC. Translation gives CASSVAGQFSP. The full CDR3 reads CASSVAGQFSPLHF.

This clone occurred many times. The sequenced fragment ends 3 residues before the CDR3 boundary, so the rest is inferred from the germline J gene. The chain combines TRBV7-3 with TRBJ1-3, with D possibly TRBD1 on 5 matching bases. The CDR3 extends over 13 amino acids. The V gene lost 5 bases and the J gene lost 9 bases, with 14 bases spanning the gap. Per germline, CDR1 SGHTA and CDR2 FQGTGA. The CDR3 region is CASSRSGGGTIYF. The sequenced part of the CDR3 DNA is TGTGCCAGCAGCCGATCGGGGGGAGGCACC.

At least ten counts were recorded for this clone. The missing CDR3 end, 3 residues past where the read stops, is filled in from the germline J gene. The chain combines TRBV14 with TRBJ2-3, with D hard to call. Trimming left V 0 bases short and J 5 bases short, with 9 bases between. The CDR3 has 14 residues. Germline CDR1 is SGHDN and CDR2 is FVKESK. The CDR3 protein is CASSQDWSRDTQYF. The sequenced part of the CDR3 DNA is TGTGCCAGCAGCCAAGATTGGTCTAGAGATACG.

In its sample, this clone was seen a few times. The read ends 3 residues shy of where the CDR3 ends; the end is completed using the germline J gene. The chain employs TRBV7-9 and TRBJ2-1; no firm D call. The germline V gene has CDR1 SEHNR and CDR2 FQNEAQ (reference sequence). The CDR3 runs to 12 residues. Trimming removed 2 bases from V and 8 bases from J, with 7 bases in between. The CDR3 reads CASSLYEDEQFF. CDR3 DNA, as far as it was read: TGTGCCAGCAGCTTATATGAGGATGAG.

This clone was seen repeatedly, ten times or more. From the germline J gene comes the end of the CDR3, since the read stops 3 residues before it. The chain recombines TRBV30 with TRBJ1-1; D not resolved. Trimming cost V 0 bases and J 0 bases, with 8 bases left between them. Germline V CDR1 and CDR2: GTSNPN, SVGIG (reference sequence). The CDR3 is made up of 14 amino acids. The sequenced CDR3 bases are TGTGCCTGGAGTGTACAGTGGTTGAACACTGAA. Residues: CAWSVQWLNTE. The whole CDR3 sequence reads CAWSVQWLNTEAFF.

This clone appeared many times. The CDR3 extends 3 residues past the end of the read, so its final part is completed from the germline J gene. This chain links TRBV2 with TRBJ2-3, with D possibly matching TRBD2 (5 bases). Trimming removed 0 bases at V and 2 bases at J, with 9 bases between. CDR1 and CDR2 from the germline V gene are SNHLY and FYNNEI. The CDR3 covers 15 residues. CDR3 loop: CASSEALAHTDTQYF. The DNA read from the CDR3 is TGTGCCAGCAGTGAAGCGCTAGCCCACACAGATACG. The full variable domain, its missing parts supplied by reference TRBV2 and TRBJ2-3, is EPEVTQTPSHQVTQMGQEVILRCVPISNHLYFYWYRQILGQKVEFLVSFYNNEISEKSEIFDDQFSVERPDGSNFTLKIRSTKLEDSAMYFCASSEALAHTDTQYFGPGTRLTVL.

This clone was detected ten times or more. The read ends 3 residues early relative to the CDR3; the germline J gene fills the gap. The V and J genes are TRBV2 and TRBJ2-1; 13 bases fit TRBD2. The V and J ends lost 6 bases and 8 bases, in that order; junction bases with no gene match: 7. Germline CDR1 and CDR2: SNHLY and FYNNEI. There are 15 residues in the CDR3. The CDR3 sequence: CASREGTSGIYEQFF. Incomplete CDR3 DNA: TGTGCCAGCAGGGAGGGGACTAGCGGGATATATGAG.

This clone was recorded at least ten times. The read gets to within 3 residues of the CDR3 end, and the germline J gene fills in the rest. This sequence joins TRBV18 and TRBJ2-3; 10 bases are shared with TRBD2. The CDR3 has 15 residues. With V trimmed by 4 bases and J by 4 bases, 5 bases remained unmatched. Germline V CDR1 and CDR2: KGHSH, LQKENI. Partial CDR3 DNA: TGTGCCAGCTCACTACGGACTAGCGGCGCAGATACG. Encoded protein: CASSLRTSGADT. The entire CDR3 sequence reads CASSLRTSGADTQYF.

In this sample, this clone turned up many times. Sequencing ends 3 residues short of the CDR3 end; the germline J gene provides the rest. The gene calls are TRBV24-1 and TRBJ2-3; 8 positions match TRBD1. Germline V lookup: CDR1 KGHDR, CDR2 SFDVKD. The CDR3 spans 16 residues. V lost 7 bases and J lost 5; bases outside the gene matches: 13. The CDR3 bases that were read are TGTGCCACCAGCCTGACAGGGGAGGAAGAAAGAGATACG. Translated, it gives CATSLTGEEERDT. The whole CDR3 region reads CATSLTGEEERDTQYF.

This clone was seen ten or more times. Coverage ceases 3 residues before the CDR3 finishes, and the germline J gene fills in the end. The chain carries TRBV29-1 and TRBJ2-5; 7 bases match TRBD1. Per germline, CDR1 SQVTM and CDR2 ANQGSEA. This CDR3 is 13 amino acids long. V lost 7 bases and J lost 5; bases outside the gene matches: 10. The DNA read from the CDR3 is TGCAGCGCAGTGACAGGGCAGGGTGAGACC. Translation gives CSAVTGQGET. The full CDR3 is CSAVTGQGETQYF.

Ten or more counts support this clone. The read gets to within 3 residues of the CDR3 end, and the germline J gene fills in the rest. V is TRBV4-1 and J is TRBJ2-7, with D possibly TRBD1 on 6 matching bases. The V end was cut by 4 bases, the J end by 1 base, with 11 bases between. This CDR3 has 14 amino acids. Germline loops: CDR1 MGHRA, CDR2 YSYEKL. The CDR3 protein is CASSPATGSYEQYF. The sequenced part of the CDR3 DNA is TGCGCCAGCAGCCCAGCTACAGGGTCCTACGAG.

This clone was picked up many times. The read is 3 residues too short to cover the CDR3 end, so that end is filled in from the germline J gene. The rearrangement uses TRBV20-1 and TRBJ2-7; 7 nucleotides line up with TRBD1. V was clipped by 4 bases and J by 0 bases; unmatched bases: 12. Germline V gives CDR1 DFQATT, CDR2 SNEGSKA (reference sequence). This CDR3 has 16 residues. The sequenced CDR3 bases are TGCAGTGCTAAGAGGGACAGACCAAGGAGCTCCTACGAG. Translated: CSAKRDRPRSSYE. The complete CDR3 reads CSAKRDRPRSSYEQYF.

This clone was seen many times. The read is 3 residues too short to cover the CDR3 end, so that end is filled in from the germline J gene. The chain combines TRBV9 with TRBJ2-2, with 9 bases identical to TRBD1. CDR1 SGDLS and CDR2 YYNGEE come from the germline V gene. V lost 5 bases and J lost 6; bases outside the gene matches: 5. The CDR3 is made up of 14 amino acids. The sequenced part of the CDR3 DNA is TGTGCCAGCAGTGGACAGGGGCCCCCCGGGGAG. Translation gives CASSGQGPPGE. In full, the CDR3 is CASSGQGPPGELFF.

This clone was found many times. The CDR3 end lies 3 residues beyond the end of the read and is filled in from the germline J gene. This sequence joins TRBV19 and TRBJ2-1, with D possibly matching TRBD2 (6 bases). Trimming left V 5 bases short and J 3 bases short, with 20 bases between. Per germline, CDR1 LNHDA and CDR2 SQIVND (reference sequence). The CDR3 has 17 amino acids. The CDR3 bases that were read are TGTGCCAGTAGTGCCCGTAGGGAGGTAGCGGACTACAATGAG. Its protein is CASSARREVADYNE. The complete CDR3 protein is CASSARREVADYNEQFF.

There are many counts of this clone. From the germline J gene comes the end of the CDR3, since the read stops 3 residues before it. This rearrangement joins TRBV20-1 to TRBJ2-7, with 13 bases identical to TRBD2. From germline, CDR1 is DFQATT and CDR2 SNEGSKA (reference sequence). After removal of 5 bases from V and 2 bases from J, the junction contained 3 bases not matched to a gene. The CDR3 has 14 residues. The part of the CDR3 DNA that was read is TGCAGTGCTTCCACTAGCGGGGGGGCCTACGAG. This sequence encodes CSASTSGGAYE. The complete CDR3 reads CSASTSGGAYEQYF.

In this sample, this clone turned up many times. CDR3 residues: CASSLVAGGTDTQYF. Incomplete CDR3 DNA: TGTGCCAGCAGCTTAGTAGCGGGGGGAACAGATACG. The chain couples TRBV7-2 to TRBJ2-3; TRBD2 agrees at 10 bases. Read sequence stops 3 residues before the CDR3 end, and the germline J gene provides the missing end. The CDR3 covers 15 residues. V lost 1 base to trimming and J lost 3 bases; unmatched junction nucleotides: 1. Per germline, CDR1 SGHTA and CDR2 FQGNSA.

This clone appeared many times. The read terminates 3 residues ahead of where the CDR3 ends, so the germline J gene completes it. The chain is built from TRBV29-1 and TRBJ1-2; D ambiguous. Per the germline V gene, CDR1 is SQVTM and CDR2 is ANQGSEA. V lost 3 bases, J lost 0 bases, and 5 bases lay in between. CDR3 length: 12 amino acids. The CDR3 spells CSVDLANYGYTF. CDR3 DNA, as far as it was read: TGCAGCGTTGATCTAGCTAACTATGGC.

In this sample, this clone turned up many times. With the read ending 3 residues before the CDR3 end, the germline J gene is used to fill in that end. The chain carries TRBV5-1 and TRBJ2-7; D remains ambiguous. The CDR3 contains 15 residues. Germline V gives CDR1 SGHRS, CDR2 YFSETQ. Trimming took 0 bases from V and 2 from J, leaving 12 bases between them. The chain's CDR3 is CASSLAWAATYEQYF. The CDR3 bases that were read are TGCGCCAGCAGCTTGGCTTGGGCAGCCACCTACGAG.

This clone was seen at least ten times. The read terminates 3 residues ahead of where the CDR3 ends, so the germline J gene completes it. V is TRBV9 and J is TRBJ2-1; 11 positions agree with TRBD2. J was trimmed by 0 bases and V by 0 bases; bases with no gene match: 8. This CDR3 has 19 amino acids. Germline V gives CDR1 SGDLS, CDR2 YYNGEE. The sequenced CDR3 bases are TGTGCCAGCAGCGTAGGCCCTTTTAGCGGGGGGGTCTCCTACAATGAG. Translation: CASSVGPFSGGVSYNE. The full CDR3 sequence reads CASSVGPFSGGVSYNEQFF.

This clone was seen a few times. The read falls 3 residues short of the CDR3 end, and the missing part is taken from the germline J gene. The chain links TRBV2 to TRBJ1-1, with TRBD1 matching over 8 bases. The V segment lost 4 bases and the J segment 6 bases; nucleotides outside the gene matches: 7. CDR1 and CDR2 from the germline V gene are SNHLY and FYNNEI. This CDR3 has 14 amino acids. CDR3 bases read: TGTGCCAGCAGTGCGGTGACAGGGGATCCTGAA. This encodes CASSAVTGDPE. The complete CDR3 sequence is CASSAVTGDPEAFF.

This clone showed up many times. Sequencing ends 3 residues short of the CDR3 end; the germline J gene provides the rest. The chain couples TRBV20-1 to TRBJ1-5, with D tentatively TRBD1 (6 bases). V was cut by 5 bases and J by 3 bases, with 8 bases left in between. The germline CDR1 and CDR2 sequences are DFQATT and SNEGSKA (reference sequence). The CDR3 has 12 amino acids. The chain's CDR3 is CSAGGANQPQHF. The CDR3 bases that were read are TGCAGTGCTGGGGGGGCCAATCAGCCC.

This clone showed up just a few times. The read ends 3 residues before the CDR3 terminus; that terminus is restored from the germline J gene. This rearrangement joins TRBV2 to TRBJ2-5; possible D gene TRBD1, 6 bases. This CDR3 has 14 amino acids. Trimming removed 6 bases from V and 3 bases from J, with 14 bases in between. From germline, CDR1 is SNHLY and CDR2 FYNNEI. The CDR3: CASRTRNREETQYF. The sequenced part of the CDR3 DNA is TGTGCCAGCAGAACGCGTAACAGGGAAGAGACC.

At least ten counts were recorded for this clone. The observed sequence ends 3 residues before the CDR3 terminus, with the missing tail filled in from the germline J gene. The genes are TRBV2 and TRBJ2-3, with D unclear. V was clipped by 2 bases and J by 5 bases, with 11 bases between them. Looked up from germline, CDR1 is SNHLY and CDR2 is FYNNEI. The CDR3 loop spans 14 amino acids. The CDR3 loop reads CASSEPYPRDTQYF. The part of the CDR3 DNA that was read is TGTGCCAGCAGTGAACCCTACCCCCGAGATACG.

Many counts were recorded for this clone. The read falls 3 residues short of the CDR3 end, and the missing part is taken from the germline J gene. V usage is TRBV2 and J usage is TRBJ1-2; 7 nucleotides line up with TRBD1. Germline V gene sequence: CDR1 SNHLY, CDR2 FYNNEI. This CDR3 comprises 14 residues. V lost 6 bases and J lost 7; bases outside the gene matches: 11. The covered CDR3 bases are TGTGCCAGCAGCAAGGGCCAAAACAGGGGTGGC. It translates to CASSKGQNRGG. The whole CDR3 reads CASSKGQNRGGYTF.

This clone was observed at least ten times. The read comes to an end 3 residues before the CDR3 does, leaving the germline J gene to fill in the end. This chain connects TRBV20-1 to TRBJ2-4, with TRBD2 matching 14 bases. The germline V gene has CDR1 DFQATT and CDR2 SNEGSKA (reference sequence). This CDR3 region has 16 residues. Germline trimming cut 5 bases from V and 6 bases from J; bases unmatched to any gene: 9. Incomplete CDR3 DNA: TGCAGTGCTGACCCCGGCGGACTAGCGGGAGGAAACATT. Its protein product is CSADPGGLAGGNI. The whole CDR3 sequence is CSADPGGLAGGNIQYF.